These 16 T cell receptor beta chains share one sample of origin, sequenced in a study of neurological immune-mediated disorders. Time point described: longitudinal time-point 2. Each CDR3 protein is one row after TCRdb ran MiXCR on the 5' RACE reads. In the table there are 70,000 to 95,000 distinct CDR3 sequences, approximately 13% of which are singletons. Sequenced: PBMCs. The receptors here all came from a female donor with HTLV-1-associated myelopathy (HAM/TSP).

The sample holds many counts of this clonotype. The rearrangement joins TRBV18 to TRBJ2-7; 7 bases match TRBD1. Germline assignment: CDR1 KGHSH and CDR2 LQKENI. The CDR3 has 15 amino acids. V trimming: 3 bases; J trimming: 2 bases; junction bases outside the gene matches: 7. The CDR3 region has the DNA TGTGCCAGCTCACCGGGGACAGCCGAAACCTACGAGCAGTACTTC. This encodes CASSPGTAETYEQYF. The entire variable domain, with the rest obtained from reference TRBV18 and TRBJ2-7, is as follows: NAGVMQNPRHLVRRRGQEARLRCSPMKGHSHVYWYRQLPEEGLKFMVYLQKENIIDESGMPKERFSAEFPKEGPSILRIQQVVRGDSAAYFCASSPGTAETYEQYFGPGTRLTVT.

This clonotype was recorded at least ten times. The rearrangement joins TRBV12-3 or TRBV12-4 to TRBJ2-5, with D perhaps TRBD1 or TRBD2 (5 bases each). The CDR3 sequence is 18 residues long. The ends were cut back, 5 bases at V and 1 base at J, with 23 bases in the middle. CDR3 in amino acids: CASSPEGRVAGGQETQYF. Written as DNA, the CDR3 is TGTGCCAGCAGTCCCGAAGGTCGGGTGGCTGGGGGCCAAGAGACCCAGTACTTC.

This chain joins TRBV20-1 and TRBJ2-5; 10 positions match TRBD2. In germline, CDR1 is DFQATT, CDR2 SNEGSKA (reference sequence). Losses at the gene ends were 2 bases for V and 4 bases for J; bases not matched to a gene: 7. This CDR3 comprises 15 residues. CDR3 protein: CSARKRGGIGETQYF. The CDR3 bases are TGCAGTGCTAGAAAGCGGGGGGGCATTGGAGAGACCCAGTACTTC.

This clonotype was recorded at least ten times. The chain couples TRBV5-4 to TRBJ2-1, with D perhaps matching TRBD1 (6 bases). V shed 0 bases and J shed 9 bases, with 16 bases lying between them. This CDR3 has 15 residues. Germline V CDR1 and CDR2: SGHNT, YYREEE (reference sequence). CDR3: CASSLGSRGYGEQFF. Written as DNA, the CDR3 is TGTGCCAGCAGCTTGGGTTCAAGGGGGTACGGTGAGCAGTTCTTC.

This clonotype was found many times. This sequence joins TRBV7-3 and TRBJ2-3; no definite D call. V gave up 2 bases and J gave up 2 bases, with 8 bases separating them. The CDR3 is made up of 14 amino acids. Per the germline V gene, CDR1 is SGHTA and CDR2 is FQGTGA. CDR3 sequence reads: CASSLDGYTDTQYF. In DNA, the CDR3 is TGTGCCAGCAGCTTAGACGGCTACACAGATACGCAGTATTTT.

Ten or more counts support this clonotype. In nucleotides, the CDR3 is TGTGCCAGCAGCTTAGTTATGTCGGGGACCGGGGAGCTGTTTTTT. It yields the protein CASSLVMSGTGELFF. The chain uses TRBV7-2 and TRBJ2-2; the D gene is possibly TRBD2 (5 bases). The germline gives CDR1 SGHTA, CDR2 FQGNSA. The CDR3 contains 15 residues. Trimming took off 1 base at V and 5 bases at J, with 11 bases between the two ends. Drawing the rest from reference TRBV7-2 and TRBJ2-2, the complete variable domain is GAGVSQSPSNKVTEKGKDVELRCDPISGHTALYWYRQSLGQGLEFLIYFQGNSAPDKSGLPSDRFSAERTGGSVSTLTIQRTQQEDSAVYLCASSLVMSGTGELFFGEGSRLTVL.

The V and J genes are TRBV28 and TRBJ2-7; TRBD1 or TRBD2 may be the D gene (5 bases each). This CDR3 contains 15 residues. Germline V CDR1 and CDR2: MDHEN, SYDVKM. Trimming removed 6 bases at V and 7 bases at J, with 22 bases between. CDR3 amino acids: CASSNPSVLEGEQYF. DNA of the CDR3: TGTGCCAGCAGCAATCCCTCGGTGCTAGAGGGGGAGCAGTACTTC.

This clonotype came up many times. The CDR3 DNA reads as TGCGCCAGCAGCTTGTCTCGGGGAGGCGGGGAGACCCAGTACTTC. It specifies CASSLSRGGGETQYF. The genes are TRBV5-1 and TRBJ2-5; D perhaps matches TRBD2 (6 bases). The CDR3 covers 15 residues. Germline loops: CDR1 SGHRS, CDR2 YFSETQ. V lost 1 base to trimming and J lost 5 bases, with 15 bases between them.

The table lists this clonotype with many counts. Written as DNA, the CDR3 is TGTGCCAGCAGTTTAACCGGGGAGCTGTTTTTT. Translation gives CASSLTGELFF. This rearrangement joins TRBV7-2 to TRBJ2-2; no clear D. The CDR3 has 11 amino acids. The germline V gene has CDR1 SGHTA and CDR2 FQGNSA. Trimming took 6 bases from V and 5 from J, leaving 4 bases between them.

This clonotype was detected ten times or more. The V and J genes are TRBV12-3 or TRBV12-4 and TRBJ2-2; D gene unclear. The CDR3 sequence is 17 residues long. Trimming left V 3 bases short and J 5 bases short, with 19 bases between. The DNA of the CDR3 is TGTGCCAGCAGTTTCGATAGGGCAAAGTTATATACCGGGGAGCTGTTTTTT. Translation gives CASSFDRAKLYTGELFF.

Note on this clonotype: At one of its ends the junction is not consistent with the germline gene, which may arise from a read error. This chain uses TRBV20-1 with TRBJ2-7; D might be TRBD2 (7 bases). The CDR3 spans 13 residues. Germline values: CDR1 DFQATT, CDR2 SNEGSKA (reference sequence). The CDR3 nucleotides are TGCAGTGCTAATGCGGGGGCGCTCTACGAGAAGTACTTC. Translated, it gives CSANAGALYEKYF.

Points on this clonotype: This clone may be a read error of a much larger clone one base away. The rearrangement uses TRBV4-1 and TRBJ1-5, with a possible D match to TRBD1 (6 bases). The CDR3 spans 14 residues. CDR1 and CDR2 (germline): MGHRA, YSYEKL. The CDR3 sequence: CASSPRQVNRPQHF. In nucleotides, the CDR3 is TGCGCCAGCAGCCCGAGACAGGTCAATCGGCCCCAGCATTTT.

This clonotype was observed at least ten times. This chain uses TRBV12-3 or TRBV12-4 with TRBJ2-6, with unresolved D. The V and J ends lost 5 bases and 0 bases respectively, with 5 bases between them. This CDR3 spans 14 amino acids. In DNA form, the CDR3 reads TGTGCCAGCAGTAGTAACTCTGGGGCCAACGTCCTGACTTTC. The encoded protein is CASSSNSGANVLTF.

This clonotype showed up many times. V is TRBV9 and J is TRBJ2-7, with D possibly matching TRBD1 (6 bases). This CDR3 has 16 amino acids. The germline V gene encodes CDR1 SGDLS and CDR2 YYNGEE. Deletions cut 0 bases from V and 0 bases from J, with 13 bases between. The CDR3, as DNA: TGTGCCAGCAGCGTAGAGGCAGGGGATAACTCCTACGAGCAGTACTTC. It codes for CASSVEAGDNSYEQYF.

The chain uses TRBV5-1 and TRBJ2-5, with D uncertain. This CDR3 spans 11 amino acids. Germline assignment: CDR1 SGHRS and CDR2 YFSETQ. Trimming left V 6 bases short and J 4 bases short, with 7 bases between. CDR3 coding DNA: TGCGCCAGCAACAAGGGAGAGACCCAGTACTTC. It yields the protein CASNKGETQYF.

CDR3: CASSLQTSGGDTQYF. The CDR3 coding sequence is TGCGCCAGCAGTCTCCAGACTAGCGGGGGAGATACGCAGTATTTT. The V call is TRBV5-1, the J call TRBJ2-3, with TRBD2 matching 12 bases. The V gene end was trimmed by 5 bases and the J gene end by 5 bases; junction bases not matched to a gene: 6. The CDR3 loop spans 15 amino acids. Germline CDR1 and CDR2: SGHRS and YFSETQ.